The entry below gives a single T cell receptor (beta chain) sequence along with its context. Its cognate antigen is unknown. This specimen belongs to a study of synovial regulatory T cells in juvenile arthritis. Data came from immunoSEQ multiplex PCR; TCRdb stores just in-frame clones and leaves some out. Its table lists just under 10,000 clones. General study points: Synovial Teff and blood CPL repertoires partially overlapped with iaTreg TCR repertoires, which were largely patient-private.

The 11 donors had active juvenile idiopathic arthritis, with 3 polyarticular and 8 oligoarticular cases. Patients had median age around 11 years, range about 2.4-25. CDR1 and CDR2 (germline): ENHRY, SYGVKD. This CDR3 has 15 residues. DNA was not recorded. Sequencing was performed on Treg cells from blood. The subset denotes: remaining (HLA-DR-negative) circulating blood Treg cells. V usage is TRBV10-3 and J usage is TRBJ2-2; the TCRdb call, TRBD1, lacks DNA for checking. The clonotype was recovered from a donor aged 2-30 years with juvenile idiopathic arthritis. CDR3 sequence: CASRKGQGNTGELFF.